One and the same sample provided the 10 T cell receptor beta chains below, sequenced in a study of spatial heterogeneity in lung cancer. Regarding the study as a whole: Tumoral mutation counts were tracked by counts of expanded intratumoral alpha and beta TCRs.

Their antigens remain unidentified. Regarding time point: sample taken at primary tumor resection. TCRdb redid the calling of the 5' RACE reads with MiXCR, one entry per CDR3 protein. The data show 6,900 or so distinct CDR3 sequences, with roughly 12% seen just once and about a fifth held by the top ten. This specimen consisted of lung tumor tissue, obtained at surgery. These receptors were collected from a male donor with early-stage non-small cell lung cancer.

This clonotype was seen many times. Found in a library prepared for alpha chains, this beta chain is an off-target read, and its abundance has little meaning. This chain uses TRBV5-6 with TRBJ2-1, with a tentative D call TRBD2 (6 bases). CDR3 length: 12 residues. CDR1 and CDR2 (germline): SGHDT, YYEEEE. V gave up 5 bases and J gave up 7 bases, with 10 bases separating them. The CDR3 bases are TGTGCCAGCAGATTTGGGGGGAATGAGCAGTTCTTC. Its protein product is CASRFGGNEQFF.

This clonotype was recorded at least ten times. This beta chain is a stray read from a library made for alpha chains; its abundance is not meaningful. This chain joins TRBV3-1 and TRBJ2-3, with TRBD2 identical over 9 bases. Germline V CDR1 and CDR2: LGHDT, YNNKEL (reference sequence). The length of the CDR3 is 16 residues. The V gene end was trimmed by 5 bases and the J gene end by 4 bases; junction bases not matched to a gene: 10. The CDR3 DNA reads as TGTGCCAGCAGCAGCCAAACCGTAGCGGGAGCAGATACGCAGTATTTT. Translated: CASSSQTVAGADTQYF.

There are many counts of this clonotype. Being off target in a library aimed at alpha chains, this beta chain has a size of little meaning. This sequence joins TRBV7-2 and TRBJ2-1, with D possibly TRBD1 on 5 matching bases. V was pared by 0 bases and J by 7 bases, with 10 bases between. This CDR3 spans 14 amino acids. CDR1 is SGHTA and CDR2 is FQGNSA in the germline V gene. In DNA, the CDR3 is TGTGCCAGCAGCTTAGCCAGGGTTGTAAATGAGCAGTTCTTC. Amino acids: CASSLARVVNEQFF.

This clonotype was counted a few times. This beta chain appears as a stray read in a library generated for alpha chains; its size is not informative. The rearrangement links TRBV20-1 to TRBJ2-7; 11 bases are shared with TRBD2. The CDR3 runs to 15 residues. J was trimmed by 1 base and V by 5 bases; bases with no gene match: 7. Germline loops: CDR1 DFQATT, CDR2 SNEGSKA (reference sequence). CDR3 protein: CSAEGTSGPSYEQYF. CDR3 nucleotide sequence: TGCAGTGCTGAAGGGACTAGCGGACCTTCCTACGAGCAGTACTTC.

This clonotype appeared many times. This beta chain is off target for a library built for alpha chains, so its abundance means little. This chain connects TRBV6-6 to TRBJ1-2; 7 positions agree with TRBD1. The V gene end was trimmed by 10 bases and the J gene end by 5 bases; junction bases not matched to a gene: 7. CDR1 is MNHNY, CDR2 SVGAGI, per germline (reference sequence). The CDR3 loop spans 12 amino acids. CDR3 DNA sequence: TGTGCCATCGGGGGACAGTTTTATGGCTACACCTTC. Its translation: CAIGGQFYGYTF.

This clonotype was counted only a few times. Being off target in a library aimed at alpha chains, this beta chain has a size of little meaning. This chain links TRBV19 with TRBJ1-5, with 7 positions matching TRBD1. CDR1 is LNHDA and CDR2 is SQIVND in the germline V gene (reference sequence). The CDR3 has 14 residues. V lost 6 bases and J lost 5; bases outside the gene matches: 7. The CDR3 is CASSADRWDQPQHF. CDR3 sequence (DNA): TGTGCCAGTAGCGCGGACAGGTGGGATCAGCCCCAGCATTTT.

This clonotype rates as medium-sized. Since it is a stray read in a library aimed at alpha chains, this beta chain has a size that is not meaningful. The CDR3, as DNA: TGTGCCAGCAGCCACAAGACAGGGCCGGGCACAGATACGCAGTATTTT. This encodes CASSHKTGPGTDTQYF. V and J are TRBV12-3 or TRBV12-4 and TRBJ2-3; 7 bases agree with TRBD1. This CDR3 has 16 amino acids. The trim removed 6 bases at V and 1 base at J, leaving 10 bases unmatched.

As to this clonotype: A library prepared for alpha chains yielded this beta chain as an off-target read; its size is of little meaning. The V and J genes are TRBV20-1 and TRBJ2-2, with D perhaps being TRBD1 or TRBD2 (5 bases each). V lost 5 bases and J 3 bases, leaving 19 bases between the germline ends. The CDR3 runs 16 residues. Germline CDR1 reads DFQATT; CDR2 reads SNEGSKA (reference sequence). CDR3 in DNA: TGCAGTGCTGGTATAGAGGGGATTTCGGACACCGGGGAGCTGTTTTTT. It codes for CSAGIEGISDTGELFF.

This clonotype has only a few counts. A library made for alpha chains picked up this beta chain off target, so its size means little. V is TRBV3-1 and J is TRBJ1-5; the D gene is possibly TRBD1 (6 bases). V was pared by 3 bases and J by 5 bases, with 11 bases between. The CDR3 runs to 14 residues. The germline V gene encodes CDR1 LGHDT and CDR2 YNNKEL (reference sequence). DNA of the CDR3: TGTGCCAGCAGCCAGGCGGGGGCGGATCAGCCCCAGCATTTT. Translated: CASSQAGADQPQHF.

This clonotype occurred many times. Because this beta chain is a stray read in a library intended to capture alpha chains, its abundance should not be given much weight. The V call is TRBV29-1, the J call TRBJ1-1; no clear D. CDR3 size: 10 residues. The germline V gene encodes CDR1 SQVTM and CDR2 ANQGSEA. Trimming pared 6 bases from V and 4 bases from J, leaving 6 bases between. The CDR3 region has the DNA TGCAGCGTCGTAGTCACTGAAGCTTTCTTT. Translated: CSVVVTEAFF.